This T cell receptor beta chain originates from a study of T-cell memory formation after mild COVID-19. Findings and limits, study-wide: Second-wave clones with a day 37 peak had unconfirmed SARS-CoV-2 specificity. The appearance of some responding clones in pre-infection memory suggested that cross-reactive memory joined.

From 5'RACE with constant-segment primers came TCR alpha and TCR beta cDNA libraries that carried sample barcodes and UMIs. One entry per CDR3 protein results from TCRdb running MiXCR on the 5' RACE reads. The repertoire holds roughly 350,000 distinct CDR3 sequences, with 25% to 30% as singletons. Details on this clonotype: As yet, its antigen is unknown.

CDR1 is SGHRS and CDR2 is YFSETQ in the germline V gene. The CDR3 loop spans 14 amino acids. V shed 4 bases, J shed 3 bases, and the junction held 4 bases outside the gene matches. Sequenced material: PBMCs or a T cell subset sorted from them (not recorded which). This sequence originates from an adult woman who had mild COVID-19 (a few samples of this study predate the infection). Cell type and time point are not known. V gene TRBV5-1 combines with J gene TRBJ2-5, with 9 bases that match TRBD1. CDR3: CASSLRDREETQYF. DNA of the CDR3: TGCGCCAGCAGCCTCCGGGACAGGGAAGAGACCCAGTACTTC.